The T cell receptor beta chain described here comes from a study of T cell responses to AZD1222 COVID-19 vaccine. Across the study: Second-dose intervals of approximately 4 or approximately 12 weeks were pooled. Study-wide points: At baseline, just five to seven AZD1222 recipients tested seropositive. Donors in the cohort were predominantly white British and more often female, and clonal diversity was possibly underestimated. Within unmutated variant regions lay the reported targets of nearly half of spike-specific TCRs.

The assay was immunoSEQ multiplex PCR, and TCRdb's table has in-frame clones only and misses some. This table has roughly 50,000 clones, about 90% appearing once. Per germline, CDR1 LNHDA and CDR2 SQIVND (reference sequence). The CDR3 is 15 amino acids. This clone showed up just once. Its antigen remains unknown. The junction shows a germline mismatch at one end, possibly a read error. V usage is TRBV19 and J usage is TRBJ2-2; 7 nucleotides agree with TRBD1. This material consisted of peripheral blood, taken on day 0 of AZD1222 vaccination. This receptor was obtained from an adult in good health. CDR3 sequence (DNA): TGTGCAAGTAACCCCGGGACAGCGAACACCGGGGAGCTGTTTTTT. Translation gives CASNPGTANTGELFF.